This entry lists 18 T cell receptor beta chains sequenced from one sample in a study of CXCR3-negative and CXCR3-positive naive CD8 T cells. Overall study results and limits: Hydrophobicity of TRB CDR3s was greater in CXCR3-positive naive cells than in CXCR3-negative naive cells.

The study made its TRB cDNA libraries by 5' RACE, adding UMI labels. TCRdb re-called the 5' RACE reads and gives one entry per CDR3 protein, without DNA. The table lists about 110,000 distinct CDR3 sequences. No cognate antigen is known for these TCRs. Source material: naive CXCR3+ CD8+ T cells from blood. Subset of the sample: CD45RO-CCR7+CD27+CD95- naive CD8+ T cells expressing CXCR3 (TNR3+). The receptors originated from a human donor in good health. Some clones in this sample may be carry-over from other donors' samples.

The rearrangement links TRBV29-1 to TRBJ1-2; TCRdb indicates TRBD1, and absent DNA this call remains unverified. This CDR3 comprises 11 residues. In germline, CDR1 is SQVTM, CDR2 ANQGSEA. The CDR3 loop reads CSGQGEYGYTF.

This rearrangement joins TRBV4-2 to TRBJ2-7; no DNA is available, so the TRBD1 call from TCRdb remains unchecked. The CDR3 loop spans 17 amino acids. The germline V gene encodes CDR1 LGHNA and CDR2 YNFKEQ. The CDR3 protein is CASSQEGPGTGDYEQYF.

This chain links TRBV23-1 with TRBJ2-5; no DNA is available, so the TRBD1 call from TCRdb remains unchecked. TRBV23-1 is placed among ORFs of uncertain function. This CDR3 region has 13 residues. CDR3: CASGNRGKETQYF.

This chain connects TRBV7-9 to TRBJ2-7; TCRdb indicates TRBD1, and absent DNA this call remains unverified. This CDR3 is 15 amino acids long. Germline loops: CDR1 SEHNR, CDR2 FQNEAQ (reference sequence). This CDR3 is CASSPWATGSYEQYF. The full variable domain, completed using reference TRBV7-9 and TRBJ2-7, is DTGVSQNPRHKITKRGQNVTFRCDPISEHNRLYWYRQTLGQGPEFLTYFQNEAQLEKSRLLSDRFSAERPKGSFSTLEIQRTEQGDSAMYLCASSPWATGSYEQYFGPGTRLTVT.

This chain's CDR3 is CASSPRWGAETGELFF. The V call is TRBV4-2, the J call TRBJ2-2; TCRdb returns TRBD1, unconfirmable since there is no DNA. The CDR3 contains 16 residues. The germline V gene encodes CDR1 LGHNA and CDR2 YNFKEQ.

The CDR3 here is CSVESAAGRSYNEQFF. J is TRBJ2-1 and V is TRBV29-1. The CDR3 sequence is 16 residues long. The germline CDR1 and CDR2 sequences are SQVTM and ANQGSEA.

This sequence joins TRBV6-2 or TRBV6-3 and TRBJ2-3; no DNA is available, so the TRBD1 call from TCRdb remains unchecked. CDR3 length equals 11 residues. Per germline, CDR1 MNHEY and CDR2 SVGEGT. CDR3 protein: CASSGALDRYF.

The V gene is TRBV2, the J gene TRBJ2-1; TCRdb designates TRBD2, a call that cannot be tested without DNA. This CDR3 comprises 13 residues. Germline V CDR1 and CDR2: SNHLY, FYNNEI. The CDR3 protein is CASNGVGPDEQFF. Full variable domain (rest looked up from reference TRBV2 and TRBJ2-1): EPEVTQTPSHQVTQMGQEVILRCVPISNHLYFYWYRQILGQKVEFLVSFYNNEISEKSEIFDDQFSVERPDGSNFTLKIRSTKLEDSAMYFCASNGVGPDEQFFGPGTRLTVL.

This chain links TRBV28 with TRBJ2-1; TCRdb designates TRBD2, a call that cannot be tested without DNA. The CDR3 contains 14 residues. The germline CDR1 and CDR2 sequences are MDHEN and SYDVKM. The CDR3 sequence: CASRKRGGYNEQFF.

This chain joins TRBV4-1 and TRBJ2-7; TCRdb indicates TRBD1, and absent DNA this call remains unverified. CDR3 size: 15 residues. The germline gives CDR1 MGHRA, CDR2 YSYEKL. CDR3 amino acids: CASSQGQGAAYEQYF.

The gene calls are TRBV28 and TRBJ2-1. CDR3 size: 12 residues. Germline loops: CDR1 MDHEN, CDR2 SYDVKM. CDR3 region: CASSFTGDEQFF.

V gene TRBV15 combines with J gene TRBJ2-1; TCRdb names TRBD1, which stays unverified in the absence of DNA. The CDR3 covers 16 residues. CDR1 and CDR2 (germline): LNHNV, YYDKDF (reference sequence). The CDR3 spells CATSTTLGGTYNEQFF.

This chain uses TRBV7-6 with TRBJ2-1; as DNA is missing, the TRBD2 call by TCRdb cannot be tested. The CDR3 contains 16 residues. Germline V lookup: CDR1 SGHVS, CDR2 FNYEAQ. CDR3 amino acids: CASSLAPSGQANEQFF. Full variable domain (outside the CDR3, taken from reference TRBV7-6 and TRBJ2-1): GAGVSQSPRYKVTKRGQDVALRCDPISGHVSLYWYRQALGQGPEFLTYFNYEAQQDKSGLPNDRFSAERPEGSISTLTIQRTEQRDSAMYRCASSLAPSGQANEQFFGPGTRLTVL.

The chain combines TRBV29-1 with TRBJ2-1; no DNA is available, so the TRBD1 call from TCRdb remains unchecked. The CDR3 is 13 amino acids. The germline V gene encodes CDR1 SQVTM and CDR2 ANQGSEA. The CDR3 reads CSGRDGSYNEQFF.

The chain recombines TRBV7-6 with TRBJ2-2; TCRdb names TRBD1, which stays unverified in the absence of DNA. Germline V gene sequence: CDR1 SGHVS, CDR2 FNYEAQ. The CDR3 runs to 19 residues. The CDR3 spells CASSLESLAAQGFDGELFF.

The rearrangement uses TRBV3-1 and TRBJ1-4; the TCRdb D gene call, TRBD1, has no DNA to confirm it. Germline V lookup: CDR1 LGHDT, CDR2 YNNKEL (reference sequence). CDR3 length: 17 residues. CDR3 protein: CASSQEGLAGEDEKLFF.

The chain has TRBV7-9 and TRBJ2-2. The CDR3 is 14 amino acids. The V gene's germline CDR1 is SEHNR and CDR2 FQNEAQ (reference sequence). Here the CDR3 reads CASSSADGRGELFF.

The chain combines TRBV28 with TRBJ2-1; TCRdb's D call, TRBD2, is unchecked because there is no DNA. This CDR3 spans 17 amino acids. Germline-derived CDR1 and CDR2 are MDHEN and SYDVKM. CDR3 residues: CASSTREWREVLNEQFF.